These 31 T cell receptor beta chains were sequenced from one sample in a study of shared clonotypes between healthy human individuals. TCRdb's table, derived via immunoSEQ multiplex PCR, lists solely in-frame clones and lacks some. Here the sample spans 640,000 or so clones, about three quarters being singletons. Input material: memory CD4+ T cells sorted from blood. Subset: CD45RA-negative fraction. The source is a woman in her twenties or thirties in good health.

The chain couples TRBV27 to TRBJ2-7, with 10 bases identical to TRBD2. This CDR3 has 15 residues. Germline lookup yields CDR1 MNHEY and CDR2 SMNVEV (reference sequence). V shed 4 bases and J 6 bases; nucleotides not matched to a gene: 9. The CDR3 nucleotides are TGTGCCAGCAGTTATAGAGCGGGAGGGCTTGGCGAGCAGTACTTC. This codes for CASSYRAGGLGEQYF.

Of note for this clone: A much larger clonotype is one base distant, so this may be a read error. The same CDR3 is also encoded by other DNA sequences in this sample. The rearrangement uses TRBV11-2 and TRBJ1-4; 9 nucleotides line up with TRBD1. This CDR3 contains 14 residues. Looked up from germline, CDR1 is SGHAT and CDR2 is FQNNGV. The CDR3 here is CASSSGQGTRKLFF. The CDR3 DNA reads TGTGCTAGCAGCTCGGGACAGGGAACGAGGAAACTGTTTTTT.

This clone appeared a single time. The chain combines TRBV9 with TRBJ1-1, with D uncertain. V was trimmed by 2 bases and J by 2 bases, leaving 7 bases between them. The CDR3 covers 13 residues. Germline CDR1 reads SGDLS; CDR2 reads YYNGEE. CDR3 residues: CASSVNSNTEAFF. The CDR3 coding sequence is TGTGCCAGCAGCGTTAATTCCAACACTGAAGCTTTCTTT. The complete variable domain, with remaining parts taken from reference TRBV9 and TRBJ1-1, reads DSGVTQTPKHLITATGQRVTLRCSPRSGDLSVYWYQQSLDQGLQFLIQYYNGEERAKGNILERFSAQQFPDLHSELNLSSLELGDSALYFCASSVNSNTEAFFGQGTRLTVV.

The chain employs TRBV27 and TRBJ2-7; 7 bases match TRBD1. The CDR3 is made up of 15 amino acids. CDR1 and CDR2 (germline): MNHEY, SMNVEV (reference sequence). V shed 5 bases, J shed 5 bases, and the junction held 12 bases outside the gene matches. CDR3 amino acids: CASSPRGQVGNEQYF. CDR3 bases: TGTGCCAGCAGTCCCCGCGGACAGGTTGGCAACGAGCAGTACTTC.

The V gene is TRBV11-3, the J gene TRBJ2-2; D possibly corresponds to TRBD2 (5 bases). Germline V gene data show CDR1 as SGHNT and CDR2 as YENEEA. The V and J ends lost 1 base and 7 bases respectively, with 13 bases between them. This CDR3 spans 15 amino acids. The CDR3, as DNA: TGTGCCAGCAGCTTAGGGACTTCGCCGAGCGGGGAGCTGTTTTTT. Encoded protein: CASSLGTSPSGELFF.

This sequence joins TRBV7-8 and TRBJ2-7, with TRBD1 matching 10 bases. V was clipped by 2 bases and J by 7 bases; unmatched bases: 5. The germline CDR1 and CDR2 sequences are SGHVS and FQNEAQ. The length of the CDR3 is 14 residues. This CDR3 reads CASSLRQGAPEQYF. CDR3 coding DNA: TGTGCCAGCAGCTTACGACAGGGGGCGCCTGAGCAGTACTTC. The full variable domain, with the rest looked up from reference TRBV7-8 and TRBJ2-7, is GAGVSQSPRYKVAKRGQDVALRCDPISGHVSLFWYQQALGQGPEFLTYFQNEAQLDKSGLPSDRFFAERPEGSVSTLKIQRTQQEDSAVYLCASSLRQGAPEQYFGPGTRLTVT.

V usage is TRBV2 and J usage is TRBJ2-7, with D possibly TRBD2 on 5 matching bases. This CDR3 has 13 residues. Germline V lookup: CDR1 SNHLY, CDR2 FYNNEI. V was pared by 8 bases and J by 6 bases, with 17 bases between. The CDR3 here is CASSKRERGEQYF. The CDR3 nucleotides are TGTGCCAGCTCCAAAAGGGAGCGAGGCGAGCAGTACTTC.

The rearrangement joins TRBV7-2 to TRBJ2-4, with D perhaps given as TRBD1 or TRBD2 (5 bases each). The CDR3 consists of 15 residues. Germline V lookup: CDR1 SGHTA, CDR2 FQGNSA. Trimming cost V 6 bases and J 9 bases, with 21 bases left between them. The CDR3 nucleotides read TGTGCCAGCAGTCACGACAGAGGGGCGAAAGTCATTCAGTACTTC. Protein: CASSHDRGAKVIQYF. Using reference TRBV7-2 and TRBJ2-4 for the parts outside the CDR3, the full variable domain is GAGVSQSPSNKVTEKGKDVELRCDPISGHTALYWYRQSLGQGLEFLIYFQGNSAPDKSGLPSDRFSAERTGGSVSTLTIQRTQQEDSAVYLCASSHDRGAKVIQYFGAGTRLSVL.

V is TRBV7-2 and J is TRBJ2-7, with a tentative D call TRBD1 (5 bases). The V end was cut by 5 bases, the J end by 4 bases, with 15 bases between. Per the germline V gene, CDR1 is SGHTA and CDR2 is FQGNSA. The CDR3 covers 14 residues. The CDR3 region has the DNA TGTGCCAGCAGCCAGCAGGGTTACACGTACGAGCAGTACTTC. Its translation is CASSQQGYTYEQYF.

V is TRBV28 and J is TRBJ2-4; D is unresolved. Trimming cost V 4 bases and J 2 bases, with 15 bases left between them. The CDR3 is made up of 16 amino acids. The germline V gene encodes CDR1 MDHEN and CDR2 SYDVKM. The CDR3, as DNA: TGTGCCAGCAGTTCCCCCCAGAGCGCCTCCAAAAACATTCAGTACTTC. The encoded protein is CASSSPQSASKNIQYF.

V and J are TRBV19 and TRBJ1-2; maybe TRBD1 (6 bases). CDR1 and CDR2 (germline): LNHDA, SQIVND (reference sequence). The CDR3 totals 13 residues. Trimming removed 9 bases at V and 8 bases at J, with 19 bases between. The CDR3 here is CARVIKGGVGYTF. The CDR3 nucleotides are TGTGCCAGAGTAATAAAAGGGGGTGTAGGCTACACCTTC. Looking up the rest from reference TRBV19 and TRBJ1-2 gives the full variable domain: DGGITQSPKYLFRKEGQNVTLSCEQNLNHDAMYWYRQDPGQGLRLIYYSQIVNDFQKGDIAEGYSVSREKKESFPLTVTSAQKNPTAFYLCARVIKGGVGYTFGSGTRLTVV.

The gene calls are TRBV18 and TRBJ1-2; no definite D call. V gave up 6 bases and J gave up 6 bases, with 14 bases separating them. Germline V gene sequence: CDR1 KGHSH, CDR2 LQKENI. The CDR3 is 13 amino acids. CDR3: CASSPRSVDGYTF. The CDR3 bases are TGTGCCAGCTCCCCCAGATCGGTGGATGGCTACACCTTC.

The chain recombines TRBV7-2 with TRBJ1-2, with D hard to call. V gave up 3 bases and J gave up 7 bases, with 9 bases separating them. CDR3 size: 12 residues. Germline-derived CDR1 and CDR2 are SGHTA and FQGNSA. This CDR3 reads CASSFYLSGYTF. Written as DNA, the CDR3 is TGTGCCAGCAGCTTCTACCTCTCTGGCTACACCTTC.

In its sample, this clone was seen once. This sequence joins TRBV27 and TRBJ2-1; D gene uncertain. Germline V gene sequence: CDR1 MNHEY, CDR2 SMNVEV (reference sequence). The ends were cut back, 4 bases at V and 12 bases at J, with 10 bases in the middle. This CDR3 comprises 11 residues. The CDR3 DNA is TGTGCCAGCAGTTCCTTATCAGCGCAGTTCTTC. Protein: CASSSLSAQFF.

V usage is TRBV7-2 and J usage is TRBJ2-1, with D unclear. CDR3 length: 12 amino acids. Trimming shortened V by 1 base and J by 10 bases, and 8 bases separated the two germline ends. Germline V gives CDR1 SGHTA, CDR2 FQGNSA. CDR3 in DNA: TGTGCCAGCAGCTTAGAGCCCCCGGAGCAGTTCTTC. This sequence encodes CASSLEPPEQFF. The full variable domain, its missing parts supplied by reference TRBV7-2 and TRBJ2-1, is GAGVSQSPSNKVTEKGKDVELRCDPISGHTALYWYRQSLGQGLEFLIYFQGNSAPDKSGLPSDRFSAERTGGSVSTLTIQRTQQEDSAVYLCASSLEPPEQFFGPGTRLTVL.

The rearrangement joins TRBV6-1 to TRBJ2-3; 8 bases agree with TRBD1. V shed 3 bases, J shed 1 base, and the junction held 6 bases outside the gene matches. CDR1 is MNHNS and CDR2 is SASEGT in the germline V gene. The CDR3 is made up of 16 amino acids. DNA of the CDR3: TGTGCCAGCAGTGACAGGGGGCATATAGGCACAGATACGCAGTATTTT. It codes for CASSDRGHIGTDTQYF.

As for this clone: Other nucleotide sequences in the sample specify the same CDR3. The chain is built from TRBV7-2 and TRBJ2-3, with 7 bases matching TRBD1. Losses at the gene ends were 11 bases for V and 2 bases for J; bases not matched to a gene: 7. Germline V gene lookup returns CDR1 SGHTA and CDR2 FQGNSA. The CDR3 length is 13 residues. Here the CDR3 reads CASDRPSTDTQYF. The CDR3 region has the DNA TGTGCCTCGGACAGGCCCTCCACAGATACGCAGTATTTT.

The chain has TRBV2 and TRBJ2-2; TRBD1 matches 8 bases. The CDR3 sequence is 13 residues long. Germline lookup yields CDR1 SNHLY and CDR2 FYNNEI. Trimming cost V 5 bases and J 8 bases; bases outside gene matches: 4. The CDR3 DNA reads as TGTGCCAGCAGTCAGGGGGCAATGGGGGAGCTGTTTTTT. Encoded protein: CASSQGAMGELFF.

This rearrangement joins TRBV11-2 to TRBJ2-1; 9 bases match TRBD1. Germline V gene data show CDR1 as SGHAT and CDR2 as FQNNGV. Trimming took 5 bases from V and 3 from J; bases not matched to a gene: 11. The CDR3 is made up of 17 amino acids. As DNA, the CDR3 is TGTGCCAGCAGCGCCATCCCGGGACAGGGAAACTACAATGAGCAGTTCTTC. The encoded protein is CASSAIPGQGNYNEQFF.

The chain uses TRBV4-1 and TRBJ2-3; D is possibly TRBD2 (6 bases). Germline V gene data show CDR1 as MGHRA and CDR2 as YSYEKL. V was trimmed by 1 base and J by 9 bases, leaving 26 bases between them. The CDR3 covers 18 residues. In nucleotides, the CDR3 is TGCGCCAGCAGCCAAGTCGGAACCCGTAACGATGTTCGGGGGACGCAGTATTTT. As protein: CASSQVGTRNDVRGTQYF.

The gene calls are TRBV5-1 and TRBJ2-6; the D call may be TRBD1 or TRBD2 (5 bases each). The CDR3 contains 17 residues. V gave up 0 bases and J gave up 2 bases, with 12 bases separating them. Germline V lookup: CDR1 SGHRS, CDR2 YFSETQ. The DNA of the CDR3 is TGCGCCAGCAGCTTGGTACAAGGGGACCCTGGGGCCAACGTCCTGACTTTC. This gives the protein CASSLVQGDPGANVLTF. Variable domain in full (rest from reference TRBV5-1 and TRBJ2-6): KAGVTQTPRYLIKTRGQQVTLSCSPISGHRSVSWYQQTPGQGLQFLFEYFSETQRNKGNFPGRFSGRQFSNSRSEMNVSTLELGDSALYLCASSLVQGDPGANVLTFGAGSRLTVL.

The chain's CDR3 is CASRRQQTSYEQYF. The CDR3 DNA sequence: TGTGCCAGCCGTCGACAGCAAACCTCCTACGAGCAGTACTTC. This rearrangement joins TRBV28 to TRBJ2-7; a weak D match, TRBD1 (5 bases). Trimming took off 8 bases at V and 0 bases at J, with 14 bases between the two ends. Germline CDR1 reads MDHEN; CDR2 reads SYDVKM. The CDR3 covers 14 residues.

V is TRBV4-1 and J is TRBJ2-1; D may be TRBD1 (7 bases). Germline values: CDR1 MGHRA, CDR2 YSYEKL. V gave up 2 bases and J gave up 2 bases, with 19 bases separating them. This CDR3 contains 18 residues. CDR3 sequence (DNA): TGCGCCAGCAGCCAAAGGCAGGGGGGCGTCCTGACCTACAATGAGCAGTTCTTC. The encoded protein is CASSQRQGGVLTYNEQFF.

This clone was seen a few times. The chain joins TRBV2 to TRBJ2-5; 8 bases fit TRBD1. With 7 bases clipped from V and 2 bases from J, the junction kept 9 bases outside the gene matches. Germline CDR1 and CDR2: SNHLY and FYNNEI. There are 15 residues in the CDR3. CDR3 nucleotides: TGTGCCAGCAATCCCGGGACAGGCCTACAAGAGACCCAGTACTTC. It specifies CASNPGTGLQETQYF.

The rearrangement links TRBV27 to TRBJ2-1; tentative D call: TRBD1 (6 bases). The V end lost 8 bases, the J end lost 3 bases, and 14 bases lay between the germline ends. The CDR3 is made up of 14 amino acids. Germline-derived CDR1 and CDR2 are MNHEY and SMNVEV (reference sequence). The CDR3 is CASREGELYNEQFF. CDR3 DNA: TGTGCCAGCCGCGAGGGGGAGCTCTACAATGAGCAGTTCTTC.

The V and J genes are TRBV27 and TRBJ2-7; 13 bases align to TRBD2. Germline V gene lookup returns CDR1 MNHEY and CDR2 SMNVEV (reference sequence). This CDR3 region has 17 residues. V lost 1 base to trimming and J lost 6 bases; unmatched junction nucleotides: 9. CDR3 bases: TGTGCCAGCAGTTTATTTTCTACTAGCGGGAGGGCCATCGAGCAGTACTTC. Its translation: CASSLFSTSGRAIEQYF.

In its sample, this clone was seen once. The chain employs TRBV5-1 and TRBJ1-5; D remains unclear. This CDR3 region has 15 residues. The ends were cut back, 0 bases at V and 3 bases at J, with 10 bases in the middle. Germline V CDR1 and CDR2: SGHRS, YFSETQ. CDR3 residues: CASSLGGSFNQPQHF. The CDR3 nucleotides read TGCGCCAGCAGCTTGGGGGGAAGCTTCAATCAGCCCCAGCATTTT.

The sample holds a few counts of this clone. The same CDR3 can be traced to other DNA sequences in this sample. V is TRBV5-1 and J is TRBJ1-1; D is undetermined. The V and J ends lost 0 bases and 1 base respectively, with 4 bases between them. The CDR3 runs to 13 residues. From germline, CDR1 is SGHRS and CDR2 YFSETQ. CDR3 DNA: TGCGCCAGCAGCTTGGGGGGGAACACTGAAGCTTTCTTT. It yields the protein CASSLGGNTEAFF.

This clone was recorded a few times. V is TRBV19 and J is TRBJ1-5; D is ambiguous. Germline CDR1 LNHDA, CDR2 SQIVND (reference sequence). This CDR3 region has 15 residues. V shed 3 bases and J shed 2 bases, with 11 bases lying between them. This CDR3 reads CASSMEAGRNQPQHF. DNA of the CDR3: TGTGCCAGTAGTATGGAGGCAGGTCGCAATCAGCCCCAGCATTTT.

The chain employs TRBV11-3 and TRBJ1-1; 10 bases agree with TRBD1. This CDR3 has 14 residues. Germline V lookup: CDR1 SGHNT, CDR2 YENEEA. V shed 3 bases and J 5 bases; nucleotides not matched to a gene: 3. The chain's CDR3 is CASSLTGGRTEAFF. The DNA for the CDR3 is TGTGCCAGCAGCTTGACAGGGGGCAGGACTGAAGCTTTCTTT. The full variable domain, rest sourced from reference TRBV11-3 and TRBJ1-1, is EAGVVQSPRYKIIEKKQPVAFWCNPISGHNTLYWYLQNLGQGPELLIRYENEEAVDDSQLPKDRFSAERLKGVDSTLKIQPAELGDSAVYLCASSLTGGRTEAFFGQGTRLTVV.

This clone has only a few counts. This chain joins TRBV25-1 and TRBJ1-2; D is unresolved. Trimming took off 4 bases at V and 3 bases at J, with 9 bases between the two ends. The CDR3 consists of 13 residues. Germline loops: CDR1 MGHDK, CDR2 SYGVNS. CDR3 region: CASSATEHYGYTF. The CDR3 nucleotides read TGTGCCAGCAGTGCCACCGAGCACTATGGCTACACCTTC.